Shown below are 30 T cell receptor beta chains from a single sample sequenced in a study of blood T cell repertoires in COVID-19. TCRdb's copy holds only in-frame clones and misses some; the assay was immunoSEQ multiplex PCR. The data hold some 75,000 clones, with about 88% observed a single time. The sequenced sample consisted of peripheral blood. These receptor sequences come from a man older than 75 with COVID-19, enrolled during active disease.

The chain links TRBV2 to TRBJ1-1; 11 positions agree with TRBD1. This CDR3 contains 14 residues. CDR1 and CDR2 (germline): SNHLY, FYNNEI. The V gene end was trimmed by 7 bases and the J gene end by 4 bases; junction bases not matched to a gene: 5. CDR3 sequence: CASIQDRGRTEAFF. As DNA, the CDR3 is TGTGCCAGCATTCAGGACAGGGGGCGCACTGAAGCTTTCTTT.

The rearrangement joins TRBV9 to TRBJ2-7, with D unclear. CDR1 is SGDLS, CDR2 YYNGEE, per germline. The CDR3 spans 15 residues. With 0 bases removed from V and 6 bases from J, the gap between germline ends came to 16 bases. The CDR3 coding sequence is TGTGCCAGCAGCGTAGCTCCGTCGACGGAGTCCGAGCAGTACTTC. This encodes CASSVAPSTESEQYF.

The chain uses TRBV24-1 and TRBJ1-1; perhaps TRBD1 as D (5 bases). The V and J ends lost 3 bases and 10 bases respectively, with 20 bases between them. Germline V CDR1 and CDR2: KGHDR, SFDVKD. The CDR3 consists of 15 residues. In nucleotides, the CDR3 is TGTGCCACCAGTGATCCAGGGACTCACGGAGGCGGAGCTTTCTTT. Its protein is CATSDPGTHGGGAFF.

The genes are TRBV9 and TRBJ2-5; TRBD1 matches 9 bases. Germline lookup yields CDR1 SGDLS and CDR2 YYNGEE. CDR3 length: 15 residues. The J segment lost 5 bases and the V segment lost 4 bases, leaving 9 bases of the junction unmatched. DNA of the CDR3: TGTGCCAGCAGCACCCGGGACAGGGTGATGGAGACCCAGTACTTC. Its translation is CASSTRDRVMETQYF.

CDR3 in amino acids: CASSLRTSGADTQYF. The CDR3, as DNA: TGCGCCAGCAGCCTACGGACTAGCGGAGCAGATACGCAGTATTTT. The V and J genes are TRBV5-1 and TRBJ2-3; 10 nucleotides match TRBD2. CDR3 length: 15 amino acids. With V trimmed by 4 bases and J by 4 bases, 6 bases remained unmatched. CDR1 and CDR2 from the germline V gene are SGHRS and YFSETQ.

The V call is TRBV7-2, the J call TRBJ2-3, with TRBD2 matching over 7 bases. The J segment lost 7 bases and the V segment lost 0 bases, leaving 7 bases of the junction unmatched. CDR3 length equals 15 residues. Germline V gene lookup returns CDR1 SGHTA and CDR2 FQGNSA. This CDR3 is CASSLAAASGHTQYF. The CDR3 DNA follows: TGTGCCAGCAGCTTAGCGGCGGCTAGCGGACATACGCAGTATTTT.

The chain couples TRBV19 to TRBJ1-1; no clear D gene. CDR3 length: 14 amino acids. Per the germline V gene, CDR1 is LNHDA and CDR2 is SQIVND (reference sequence). V lost 2 bases and J 1 base, leaving 8 bases between the germline ends. DNA of the CDR3: TGTGCCAGTAGTATAATACAGAGGAACACTGAAGCTTTCTTT. This gives the protein CASSIIQRNTEAFF.

This clone was counted only a few times. The rearrangement uses TRBV10-3 and TRBJ1-2, with 7 bases aligning to TRBD1. Germline assignment: CDR1 ENHRY and CDR2 SYGVKD. The CDR3 extends over 14 amino acids. V lost 4 bases and J lost 6; bases outside the gene matches: 8. This CDR3 is CAISAGTAKDGYTF. The CDR3 nucleotides read TGTGCCATCAGTGCCGGGACAGCGAAGGATGGCTACACCTTC.

The chain employs TRBV15 and TRBJ1-5; D unresolved. The CDR3 extends over 17 amino acids. V was cut by 0 bases and J by 2 bases, with 14 bases left in between. Germline V gene data show CDR1 as LNHNV and CDR2 as YYDKDF (reference sequence). Here the CDR3 reads CATSRDRRGFGNQPQHF. CDR3 coding DNA: TGTGCCACCAGCAGAGATCGTCGAGGATTTGGCAATCAGCCCCAGCATTTT.

The V gene is TRBV7-9, the J gene TRBJ2-7; D may be TRBD1 (5 bases). Germline V gene lookup returns CDR1 SEHNR and CDR2 FQNEAQ (reference sequence). The ends were cut back, 2 bases at V and 6 bases at J, with 8 bases in the middle. The CDR3 extends over 12 amino acids. The CDR3 sequence is CASSLRGSEQYF. The CDR3 DNA sequence: TGTGCCAGCAGCTTAAGGGGTAGCGAGCAGTACTTC.

This clone has only a few counts. The chain uses TRBV12-3 or TRBV12-4 and TRBJ1-2, with TRBD1 matching 9 bases. The ends lost 5 bases at V and 8 bases at J; junction bases unmatched: 6. CDR3 length: 13 residues. The CDR3 protein is CASSTGGSSGYTF. DNA for the CDR3: TGTGCCAGCAGTACAGGGGGCTCCTCCGGCTACACCTTC.

The chain recombines TRBV7-9 with TRBJ1-6, with D unresolved. This CDR3 is built from 14 residues. CDR1 SEHNR and CDR2 FQNEAQ come from the germline V gene (reference sequence). The V end was cut by 5 bases, the J end by 7 bases, with 12 bases between. The DNA for the CDR3 is TGTGCCAGCAGCGGTGTCCAGGTGAATTCACCCCTCCACTTT. This codes for CASSGVQVNSPLHF.

The chain joins TRBV28 to TRBJ2-7; the D gene is possibly TRBD2 (5 bases). Germline values: CDR1 MDHEN, CDR2 SYDVKM. Trimming pared 5 bases from V and 0 bases from J, leaving 14 bases between. The CDR3 loop spans 15 amino acids. CDR3 region: CASSPRPGSSYEQYF. The CDR3, as DNA: TGTGCCAGCAGTCCCCGCCCGGGGAGCTCCTACGAGCAGTACTTC. Looking up the rest from reference TRBV28 and TRBJ2-7 gives the full variable domain: DVKVTQSSRYLVKRTGEKVFLECVQDMDHENMFWYRQDPGLGLRLIYFSYDVKMKEKGDIPEGYSVSREKKERFSLILESASTNQTSMYLCASSPRPGSSYEQYFGPGTRLTVT.

The V gene is TRBV19, the J gene TRBJ1-2, with 10 positions matching TRBD1. Germline values: CDR1 LNHDA, CDR2 SQIVND (reference sequence). V shed 3 bases, J shed 7 bases, and the junction held 8 bases outside the gene matches. The CDR3 loop spans 15 amino acids. The CDR3 DNA sequence: TGTGCCAGTAGTATTGGGGACAGGGGATTCTCTGGCTACACCTTC. Amino acids: CASSIGDRGFSGYTF.

The rearrangement joins TRBV4-1 to TRBJ2-7; TRBD1 agrees at 10 bases. The CDR3 is made up of 16 amino acids. The V gene's germline CDR1 is MGHRA and CDR2 YSYEKL. J gave up 3 bases and V 3 bases, and 8 bases lay outside the gene matches. CDR3: CASSQGGQGRYYEQYF. The DNA of the CDR3 is TGCGCCAGCAGCCAGGGGGGACAGGGGAGATACTACGAGCAGTACTTC.

V is TRBV5-1 and J is TRBJ2-5; 8 bases fit TRBD1. Germline CDR1 reads SGHRS; CDR2 reads YFSETQ. With V trimmed by 0 bases and J by 7 bases, 5 bases remained unmatched. The CDR3 is 14 residues long. CDR3 in amino acids: CASSLAQGAGTQYF. In nucleotides, the CDR3 is TGCGCCAGCAGCTTGGCCCAGGGGGCCGGGACCCAGTACTTC.

As to this clone: At one end, the junction sequence differs from germline, possibly due to a read error. This same CDR3 is encoded by further DNA sequences in the sample. This rearrangement joins TRBV29-1 to TRBJ2-7; D perhaps matches TRBD2 (5 bases). The CDR3 has 13 residues. The germline V gene has CDR1 SQVTM and CDR2 ANQGSEA. DNA of the CDR3: TGCAGCGTTGCGGGATTGAATTCCTATGAGCAGTACTTC. It yields the protein CSVAGLNSYEQYF.

V usage is TRBV11-1 and J usage is TRBJ2-7; TRBD1 aligns across 9 bases. The germline V gene has CDR1 SGHAT and CDR2 FQDESV (reference sequence). The trim removed 4 bases at V and 4 bases at J, leaving 11 bases unmatched. The CDR3 is made up of 16 amino acids. CDR3 residues: CASSSPGQGPFYEQYF. The CDR3 DNA reads TGTGCCAGCAGCTCTCCGGGACAGGGACCCTTTTACGAGCAGTACTTC.

The V and J genes are TRBV6-5 and TRBJ1-2, with 10 bases matching TRBD1. The CDR3 loop spans 14 amino acids. After removal of 6 bases from V and 6 bases from J, the junction contained 7 bases not matched to a gene. Germline V gives CDR1 MNHEY, CDR2 SVGAGI. As DNA, the CDR3 is TGTGCCAGCAGCCAGTCCGGGACAGGGGATGGCTACACCTTC. Translation: CASSQSGTGDGYTF.

In this sample, this clone turned up once. The V gene is TRBV2, the J gene TRBJ1-4; D uncertain. The CDR3 contains 15 residues. CDR1 SNHLY and CDR2 FYNNEI come from the germline V gene. V was trimmed by 2 bases and J by 6 bases, leaving 13 bases between them. In nucleotides, the CDR3 is TGTGCCAGCAGTGAAAGGAGGGTTCAGGATGAAAAACTGTTTTTT. Protein product: CASSERRVQDEKLFF.

The chain is built from TRBV21-1 and TRBJ2-7; whether TRBD1, the table's D call, matches the DNA was not checked. TRBV21-1 is assigned pseudogene status. The CDR3 contains 15 residues. The chain's CDR3 is CASSKGQRSSYEQYF. The CDR3 DNA is TGTGCCAGCAGCAAAGGACAGAGGAGCTCCTACGAGCAGTACTTC.

This chain links TRBV19 with TRBJ2-3; 10 bases are shared with TRBD2. This CDR3 spans 15 amino acids. Germline loops: CDR1 LNHDA, CDR2 SQIVND (reference sequence). V lost 8 bases, J lost 0 bases, and 5 bases stayed unmatched. CDR3 nucleotide sequence: TGTGCCAGTGGAACTAGCGGGGAGAGCACAGATACGCAGTATTTT. Its translation: CASGTSGESTDTQYF.

The rearrangement joins TRBV19 to TRBJ1-6, with 8 bases lining up with TRBD1. Germline assignment: CDR1 LNHDA and CDR2 SQIVND (reference sequence). V lost 4 bases and J lost 9; bases outside the gene matches: 8. The CDR3 is 15 residues long. DNA of the CDR3: TGTGCCAGTAGTAGTTGGACAGGGAGCAGTTCACCCCTCCACTTT. This codes for CASSSWTGSSSPLHF.

The chain joins TRBV2 to TRBJ2-1, with 9 nucleotides matching TRBD1. The V gene end was trimmed by 7 bases and the J gene end by 2 bases; junction bases not matched to a gene: 3. Germline CDR1 and CDR2: SNHLY and FYNNEI. CDR3 size: 14 residues. CDR3 loop: CASIRDRAYNEQFF. As DNA, the CDR3 is TGTGCCAGCATTCGGGACAGGGCCTACAATGAGCAGTTCTTC.

This chain connects TRBV3-1 (or the pseudogene TRBV3-2) to TRBJ1-1; a possible D gene is TRBD1 (6 bases). In germline, CDR1 is LGHDT, CDR2 YNNKEL (reference sequence). This CDR3 is 16 amino acids long. The V end lost 7 bases, the J end lost 3 bases, and 21 bases lay between the germline ends. The chain's CDR3 is CASTLSARGGDTEAFF. CDR3 DNA: TGTGCCAGCACCCTATCTGCAAGGGGGGGAGACACTGAAGCTTTCTTT.

V is TRBV2 and J is TRBJ1-1; D remains unclear. The CDR3 has 15 amino acids. Germline assignment: CDR1 SNHLY and CDR2 FYNNEI. V lost 0 bases and J lost 1, with 9 bases in between. The CDR3 here is CASSEASAGNTEAFF. The CDR3 DNA is TGTGCCAGCAGTGAAGCGTCTGCAGGGAACACTGAAGCTTTCTTT.

The gene calls are TRBV18 and TRBJ2-2, with D possibly being TRBD1 (5 bases). V lost 4 bases and J 8 bases, leaving 8 bases between the germline ends. CDR3 length: 12 amino acids. Germline loops: CDR1 KGHSH, CDR2 LQKENI. The CDR3 here is CASSQDKGELFF. Written as DNA, the CDR3 is TGTGCCAGCTCACAGGACAAGGGGGAGCTGTTTTTT.

The J gene is TRBJ1-3, the V gene TRBV7-9, with D possibly TRBD1 on 5 matching bases. V lost 1 base and J lost 4, with 8 bases in between. Germline-derived CDR1 and CDR2 are SEHNR and FQNEAQ (reference sequence). CDR3 size: 14 residues. CDR3 in DNA: TGTGCCAGCAGCTTAGGGCGGGGCGGAAACACCATATATTTT. Its translation: CASSLGRGGNTIYF.

The gene calls are TRBV9 and TRBJ2-1, with TRBD1 as a possible D gene (5 bases). This CDR3 is 13 amino acids long. CDR1 is SGDLS and CDR2 is YYNGEE in the germline V gene. The V and J ends lost 2 bases and 4 bases respectively, with 7 bases between them. The CDR3 nucleotides are TGTGCCAGCAGCGTCCAGGGATACAATGAGCAGTTCTTC. As protein: CASSVQGYNEQFF. The entire variable domain, with the rest obtained from reference TRBV9 and TRBJ2-1, is as follows: DSGVTQTPKHLITATGQRVTLRCSPRSGDLSVYWYQQSLDQGLQFLIQYYNGEERAKGNILERFSAQQFPDLHSELNLSSLELGDSALYFCASSVQGYNEQFFGPGTRLTVL.

The gene calls are TRBV7-9 and TRBJ1-2; 9 positions agree with TRBD1. This CDR3 is built from 15 residues. Losses at the gene ends were 5 bases for V and 8 bases for J; bases not matched to a gene: 12. The germline V gene has CDR1 SEHNR and CDR2 FQNEAQ (reference sequence). CDR3 residues: CASSIRDRALKGYTF. The CDR3 coding sequence is TGTGCCAGCAGCATCCGGGACAGGGCCTTAAAGGGCTACACCTTC.